A single sample is the source of the 18 T cell receptor beta chains below, sequenced in a study of blood T cell repertoires in COVID-19. Using immunoSEQ multiplex PCR, the repertoire was profiled, and TCRdb retains in-frame clones only, with some absent. The data hold about 35,000 clones, with around 82% observed a single time. The sequenced sample was peripheral blood. These TCRs come from a man aged 45 to 65 with acute or convalescent COVID-19.

In this sample, this clone turned up a few times. The gene calls are TRBV5-8 and TRBJ1-5; TRBD1 matches 7 bases. The trim removed 4 bases at V and 7 bases at J, leaving 14 bases unmatched. The CDR3 has 16 residues. The germline V gene encodes CDR1 SGHTS and CDR2 YDEGEE. CDR3 sequence reads: CASSPRLRGRGQPQHF. CDR3 nucleotide sequence: TGTGCCAGCAGCCCCCGGTTGAGGGGGCGAGGACAGCCCCAGCATTTT.

This rearrangement joins TRBV25-1 to TRBJ2-5, with D perhaps matching TRBD2 (5 bases). The ends were cut back, 9 bases at V and 6 bases at J, with 11 bases in the middle. In germline, CDR1 is MGHDK, CDR2 SYGVNS. The CDR3 is 11 residues long. This CDR3 reads CARTRMKTQYF. CDR3 in DNA: TGTGCCAGAACTAGAATGAAGACCCAGTACTTC.

The J gene is TRBJ2-1, the V gene TRBV19, with 9 bases that match TRBD1. This CDR3 spans 15 amino acids. Germline V gene data show CDR1 as LNHDA and CDR2 as SQIVND (reference sequence). V shed 6 bases and J 8 bases; nucleotides not matched to a gene: 11. The DNA for the CDR3 is TGTGCCAGTAGGGACAGGGGTTTAGGTACCGATGAGCAGTTCTTC. Amino acids: CASRDRGLGTDEQFF. Filled out from reference TRBV19 and TRBJ2-1, the complete variable domain reads DGGITQSPKYLFRKEGQNVTLSCEQNLNHDAMYWYRQDPGQGLRLIYYSQIVNDFQKGDIAEGYSVSREKKESFPLTVTSAQKNPTAFYLCASRDRGLGTDEQFFGPGTRLTVL.

This clone occurred once. The chain couples TRBV10-2 to TRBJ2-5; D gene unclear. Trimming removed 6 bases from V and 0 bases from J, with 8 bases in between. The length of the CDR3 is 13 residues. Germline values: CDR1 WSHSY, CDR2 SAAADI. The CDR3 DNA reads TGCGCCAGCAGGGAAGCGTACCAAGAGACCCAGTACTTC. This gives the protein CASREAYQETQYF.

The chain is built from TRBV7-8 and TRBJ2-7; no firm D call. CDR3 size: 13 residues. CDR1 is SGHVS, CDR2 FQNEAQ, per germline. Trimming took off 1 base at V and 2 bases at J, with 6 bases between the two ends. In nucleotides, the CDR3 is TGTGCCAGCAGCTTAGGACTCGCCTACGAGCAGTACTTC. This translates into CASSLGLAYEQYF.

The chain joins TRBV6-6 to TRBJ2-4; 8 bases are a match to TRBD1. The V gene end was trimmed by 2 bases and the J gene end by 4 bases; junction bases not matched to a gene: 4. Germline CDR1 reads MNHNY; CDR2 reads SVGAGI (reference sequence). The CDR3 sequence is 15 residues long. The CDR3 region is CASSYLGQDKNIQYF. In DNA form, the CDR3 reads TGTGCCAGCAGTTACCTGGGACAGGATAAAAACATTCAGTACTTC.

The rearrangement uses TRBV4-1 and TRBJ2-3; 8 bases agree with TRBD2. V lost 3 bases to trimming and J lost 3 bases; unmatched junction nucleotides: 5. The V gene's germline CDR1 is MGHRA and CDR2 YSYEKL. The CDR3 extends over 15 amino acids. The CDR3 region has the DNA TGCGCCAGCAGCCAGGGACTAGTTGTGACAGATACGCAGTATTTT. Translation gives CASSQGLVVTDTQYF.

This clone was detected only a few times. The chain employs TRBV9 and TRBJ2-3; 8 nucleotides align to TRBD2. V lost 4 bases to trimming and J lost 6 bases; unmatched junction nucleotides: 13. CDR1 and CDR2 from the germline V gene are SGDLS and YYNGEE. This CDR3 spans 16 amino acids. The CDR3 loop reads CASSPGLAGTFDTQYF. The CDR3 nucleotides are TGTGCCAGCAGCCCAGGTCTAGCGGGTACGTTTGATACGCAGTATTTT.

The V gene is TRBV7-3, the J gene TRBJ2-1; D may be TRBD2 (7 bases). The CDR3 length is 16 residues. V lost 4 bases to trimming and J lost 2 bases, with 15 bases between them. Germline-derived CDR1 and CDR2 are SGHTA and FQGTGA. CDR3 sequence: CASSSQGGGTYNEQFF. Written as DNA, the CDR3 is TGTGCCAGCAGCTCGCAGGGAGGGGGAACCTACAATGAGCAGTTCTTC. Based on the CDR3 plus reference TRBV7-3 and TRBJ2-1, the full variable domain is GAGVSQTPSNKVTEKGKYVELRCDPISGHTALYWYRQSLGQGPEFLIYFQGTGAADDSGLPNDRFFAVRPEGSVSTLKIQRTERGDSAVYLCASSSQGGGTYNEQFFGPGTRLTVL.

This CDR3 is CASSGLGQPPSYEQYF. CDR3 bases: TGCGCCAGCAGCGGCCTCGGACAGCCACCCTCCTACGAGCAGTACTTC. V gene TRBV5-1 combines with J gene TRBJ2-7, with D perhaps TRBD1 (6 bases). The CDR3 is 16 residues long. The germline V gene has CDR1 SGHRS and CDR2 YFSETQ. The V gene lost 4 bases and the J gene lost 0 bases, with 17 bases spanning the gap. Together with reference TRBV5-1 and TRBJ2-7, the CDR3 gives the full variable domain: KAGVTQTPRYLIKTRGQQVTLSCSPISGHRSVSWYQQTPGQGLQFLFEYFSETQRNKGNFPGRFSGRQFSNSRSEMNVSTLELGDSALYLCASSGLGQPPSYEQYFGPGTRLTVT.

The chain carries TRBV5-1 and TRBJ1-2; D call uncertain. Per the germline V gene, CDR1 is SGHRS and CDR2 is YFSETQ. Trimming cost V 4 bases and J 4 bases, with 8 bases left between them. The CDR3 loop spans 12 amino acids. The CDR3 DNA sequence: TGCGCCAGCAGCGCGGGTGGCTATGGCTACACCTTC. It yields the protein CASSAGGYGYTF.

The chain carries TRBV5-1 and TRBJ2-3, with D unclear. Germline CDR1 reads SGHRS; CDR2 reads YFSETQ. V lost 1 base and J 2 bases, leaving 14 bases between the germline ends. The CDR3 sequence is 16 residues long. CDR3 residues: CASSLPTVYNTDTQYF. The CDR3 bases are TGCGCCAGCAGCTTGCCTACAGTCTACAACACAGATACGCAGTATTTT.

The chain joins TRBV9 to TRBJ2-5, with 11 nucleotides matching TRBD1. The junction had 11 bases not matched to a gene; V was cut back by 6 bases and J by 4 bases. The CDR3 runs 16 residues. In germline, CDR1 is SGDLS, CDR2 YYNGEE. CDR3 in amino acids: CASTLGPGQGGETQYF. CDR3 sequence (DNA): TGTGCCAGCACCCTAGGCCCGGGACAGGGGGGAGAGACCCAGTACTTC.

This chain joins TRBV5-1 and TRBJ2-7, with 7 bases matching TRBD1. Trimming removed 4 bases from V and 0 bases from J; junction bases left unmatched: 4. Germline V gene data show CDR1 as SGHRS and CDR2 as YFSETQ. The CDR3 totals 14 residues. CDR3 loop: CASSPGQSSYEQYF. The CDR3 coding sequence is TGCGCCAGCAGCCCGGGACAGAGCTCCTACGAGCAGTACTTC.

The V and J genes are TRBV19 and TRBJ2-2, with 9 nucleotides matching TRBD2. CDR1 and CDR2 from the germline V gene are LNHDA and SQIVND (reference sequence). V lost 5 bases, J lost 4 bases, and 5 bases stayed unmatched. This CDR3 is built from 15 residues. The CDR3 protein is CASSPLAGATGELFF. The CDR3 nucleotides read TGTGCCAGTAGTCCCTTAGCGGGAGCCACCGGGGAGCTGTTTTTT. Using reference TRBV19 and TRBJ2-2 for the parts outside the CDR3, the full variable domain is DGGITQSPKYLFRKEGQNVTLSCEQNLNHDAMYWYRQDPGQGLRLIYYSQIVNDFQKGDIAEGYSVSREKKESFPLTVTSAQKNPTAFYLCASSPLAGATGELFFGEGSRLTVL.

The rearrangement links TRBV7-2 to TRBJ2-7, with unresolved D. V shed 5 bases and J shed 2 bases, with 10 bases lying between them. CDR1 and CDR2 from the germline V gene are SGHTA and FQGNSA. The CDR3 runs to 13 residues. For the CDR3, the DNA is TGTGCCAGCAGCGGAGTTGTGACCTACGAGCAGTACTTC. The encoded protein is CASSGVVTYEQYF.

This clone has a single count. V and J are TRBV5-8 and TRBJ2-5; 9 bases agree with TRBD1. The CDR3 has 14 residues. Germline lookup yields CDR1 SGHTS and CDR2 YDEGEE. V dropped 3 bases and J dropped 5; count of bases not matched to a gene: 5. CDR3 DNA sequence: TGTGCCAGCAGCTCCCGGGACAGGGACGAGACCCAGTACTTC. The encoded protein is CASSSRDRDETQYF.

The gene calls are TRBV5-4 and TRBJ2-7; 8 nucleotides match TRBD2. This CDR3 has 15 amino acids. After removal of 0 bases from V and 2 bases from J, the junction contained 4 bases not matched to a gene. Germline assignment: CDR1 SGHNT and CDR2 YYREEE (reference sequence). The CDR3 protein is CASSLVGGGTYEQYF. The CDR3 nucleotides are TGTGCCAGCAGCTTGGTCGGGGGGGGGACCTACGAGCAGTACTTC.